One sample yielded the 9 T cell receptor beta chains listed below, sequenced in a study of blood T cells in healthy people across ages. For the second PCR, which ran for roughly 6 to 12 cycles, a sample-barcoded 5' primer and a J-beta primer mix were used. MiXCR, applied by TCRdb to the 5' RACE reads, yields one record per CDR3 protein. The repertoire holds 1.5 million to 2 million distinct CDR3 sequences, with roughly 30% as singletons. Sequenced material: blood. All receptors come from a woman aged 30 to 39 in good health.

The table lists this clonotype with a few counts. The chain has TRBV20-1 and TRBJ2-7; TRBD1 matches at 9 bases. V lost 5 bases and J lost 1; bases outside the gene matches: 12. The CDR3 extends over 16 amino acids. Germline values: CDR1 DFQATT, CDR2 SNEGSKA (reference sequence). The CDR3 loop is CSALRPRTGVSYEQYF. As DNA, the CDR3 is TGCAGTGCTTTGCGGCCTAGGACAGGGGTTTCCTACGAGCAGTACTTC.

This clonotype was observed a single time. At one of its ends the junction is not consistent with the germline gene, which may arise from a read error. The chain is built from TRBV5-1 and TRBJ2-6, with 10 bases lining up with TRBD1. Germline V gene lookup returns CDR1 SGHRS and CDR2 YFSETQ. The CDR3 has 18 amino acids. Here the CDR3 reads CASSLPGTGVTGANVRTF. The CDR3 DNA reads TGCGCCAGCAGCCTGCCCGGGACAGGGGTGACTGGGGCCAACGTCCGGACTTTC.

The chain employs TRBV30 and TRBJ1-5; the match to TRBD1 covers 8 bases. Germline trimming cut 2 bases from V and 7 bases from J; bases unmatched to any gene: 7. The CDR3 consists of 14 residues. Germline values: CDR1 GTSNPN, CDR2 SVGIG (reference sequence). This CDR3 is CAWSRRGLRQPQHF. The CDR3 DNA follows: TGTGCCTGGAGTCGCAGGGGGCTCAGGCAGCCCCAGCATTTT.

This clonotype was observed once. A read error may produce the germline difference seen at one junction end. V is TRBV7-2 and J is TRBJ2-5; the D is unclear. The CDR3 loop spans 12 amino acids. The germline V gene encodes CDR1 SGHTA and CDR2 FQGNSA. The CDR3 DNA sequence: TGTGCCTGCAGCTTAGTAAGCAATGAGCAGTACTTC. Residues: CACSLVSNEQYF.

V and J are TRBV12-3 or TRBV12-4 and TRBJ2-7, with TRBD2 matching over 8 bases. The junction had 22 bases not matched to a gene; V was cut back by 5 bases and J by 7 bases. The CDR3 has 18 amino acids. The CDR3 here is CASSPGLEYRRSYNEQYF. The CDR3 coding sequence is TGTGCCAGCAGTCCGGGACTAGAGTACCGGAGAAGCTACAATGAGCAGTACTTC.

The gene calls are TRBV5-5 and TRBJ1-2; TRBD1 aligns across 10 bases. Germline CDR1 SGHKS, CDR2 YYEKEE (reference sequence). J was trimmed by 7 bases and V by 6 bases; bases with no gene match: 6. This CDR3 is built from 13 residues. The CDR3 bases are TGTGCCAGCATGACAGGGGGCTCTGGTGGCTACACCTTC. It codes for CASMTGGSGGYTF. The full variable domain, completed using reference TRBV5-5 and TRBJ1-2, is DAGVTQSPTHLIKTRGQQVTLRCSPISGHKSVSWYQQVLGQGPQFIFQYYEKEERGRGNFPDRFSARQFPNYSSELNVNALLLGDSALYLCASMTGGSGGYTFGSGTRLTVV.

This chain uses TRBV6-6 with TRBJ2-7; D is unclear. Germline-derived CDR1 and CDR2 are MNHNY and SVGAGI (reference sequence). This CDR3 comprises 12 residues. V lost 6 bases and J 3 bases, leaving 9 bases between the germline ends. The CDR3 protein is CASRHFGYEQYF. In DNA, the CDR3 is TGTGCCAGCAGACACTTTGGCTACGAGCAGTACTTC.

This clonotype has more than one count but fewer than ten. The chain recombines TRBV27 with TRBJ1-5, with D possibly matching TRBD1 (5 bases). Germline CDR1 and CDR2: MNHEY and SMNVEV (reference sequence). The CDR3 has 16 residues. Trimming shortened V by 6 bases and J by 3 bases, and 18 bases separated the two germline ends. For the CDR3, the DNA is TGTGCCAGCAGCCAAACGGGCGGGGGTAACAATCAGCCCCAGCATTTT. Translated, it gives CASSQTGGGNNQPQHF.

This clonotype appeared a few times. The chain has TRBV5-1 and TRBJ1-1; D may be TRBD1 (6 bases). Germline V gene data show CDR1 as SGHRS and CDR2 as YFSETQ. The CDR3 length is 18 residues. V lost 0 bases and J 1 base, leaving 19 bases between the germline ends. CDR3 DNA: TGCGCCAGCAGCTTGGCTGGGGGCAGGGAAAGTGGGAACACTGAAGCTTTCTTT. Translating gives CASSLAGGRESGNTEAFF.